This TCR beta chain was sequenced in a study of cytomegalovirus exposure and HLA in healthy donors (dated by TCRdb to about 2017). Looking at the study overall: In an earlier analysis of approximately 500 of the donors, 250 to 350 Gb of sequence data and 90 million to 120 million unique TCR beta sequences from about 179 million T cells were reported. All discovery cohort repertoires had been generated using a single sequencing platform. A later genetic analysis used genome-wide SNP genotypes for about 65% of the 666 donors, treating that subset as a discovery cohort. Alongside the repertoire data, information on donor age, sex, ethnicity and CMV serostatus was compiled. A later analysis re-analyzed previously published TCR beta repertoires from 600 to 850 donors and added high-resolution HLA genotyping to study TCR occurrence patterns. Rather than drawing on any new phenotypic data, the later analysis identified candidate immune exposures from TCR beta sequences and the way those sequences occurred across donors. The number of donors typed differed by locus, with roughly 620-640 for A, B, C, DRB1 and DQB1, over 500 for DQA1, 600 to 610 for DPA1, and some 470 for DPB1. Using immunosequencing, the study profiled T cell repertoires from approximately 700 subjects and related those repertoires to cytomegalovirus serostatus. Both class I and class II loci were covered by HLA typing, at four-digit resolution. On average, around 240,000 unique TCR beta nucleotide sequences were sequenced per donor among 300 to 500 genotyped donors of the cohort, with roughly 18% of those sequences being non-productive. Besides the first cohort of hundreds of subjects, a separate validation cohort made up of 90 to 150 different subjects was used. To decide whether each TCR beta V gene segment behaved as functional or pseudogenic, an earlier analysis of some 600 of the donors relied on high-throughput TCR beta sequencing. Four or five DR-DQ haplotypes were treated as single units for association and clustering because of strong linkage in the cohort. An early release covering just under 650 HLA-typed donors comprised approximately 300 gigabases of sequencing data and around 80 million unique TCR sequences. Among the 398 genotyped donors, about 83% belonged to the genetic ancestry cluster associated with self-reported Caucasian donors. High-throughput TCR immunosequencing, statistical association of individual TCRs with disease status, and machine learning were combined to predict cytomegalovirus infection status. The aim of the study was to test whether cataloging public T cell receptors could identify signatures of past pathogen exposure. Results the study describes overall, beyond this receptor: Correlated functional status among segregating V segments might be attributable to linkage disequilibrium, but an unknown experimental factor could not be ruled out. A later analysis found that HLA-associated TCR beta chains were more clonally expanded and had lower generation probabilities than equally common non-associated chains. Because HLA typing was missing for some donors at each locus, association tests included only the typed subset. In a later analysis, several top co-occurrence clusters were reported to appear linked to parvovirus B19, influenza, CMV and Epstein-Barr virus. A further reported finding was that TCR beta sequences accurately predicted the HLA-A and HLA-B alleles for most subjects in the first cohort. In a later analysis, most CMV-associated TCR beta chains were found to appear HLA-restricted, with HLA associations seemingly driven largely by CMV exposure. Some IMGT-functional V segments, including TRBV6-2 and TRBV6-3, could not be distinguished by the 87-base-pair reads and were therefore excluded. In this cohort, only TCR beta chains were sequenced, and detectable features were limited by the absence of alpha or paired-chain data. In vitro tests confirmed that three of the cytomegalovirus-associated TCR beta chains recognize cytomegalovirus antigens. The earlier analysis of some 540 of the donors excluded 15 to 20 rarely observed V segments, including chromosome 9 orphons, because counts were too low. A later analysis associated around 16,000 TCR beta sequences with specific HLA alleles at a false discovery rate of 0.05. A later genetic analysis reported fewer N-insertions in productive TCRs among donors in an Asian-associated ancestry cluster than the approximately 700-donor mean. A total of 150 to 200 TCR beta chains were listed by the study as associated with cytomegalovirus. According to the authors, the approach could potentially be generalized to other disease states and immunological phenotypes. Assigning TCR associations to individual alleles was difficult when HLA alleles, especially DR and DQ, strongly co-occurred. A later genetic analysis associated a missense DCLRE1C variant with V-gene and J-gene trimming of TCR beta chains, and an independent cohort replicated the association. Cytomegalovirus status was reported to be diagnosed by the classifier with high specificity and sensitivity in both the original and validation cohorts. A cluster of highly shared sequence variants was judged likely to represent a technical artifact of the sequencing pipeline. Broadly in line with IMGT annotations, most TCR beta V segments showed up in productive rearrangements about 90% or about 30% of the time in an earlier analysis of around 550 of the donors. A later analysis found that TCR association rates varied across HLA loci, with DRB1 alleles showing the most associated TCRs and HLA-C alleles the fewest. Roughly uniform sequencing depth across donors was assumed in presence/absence analyses, although this assumption may not hold. While some public TCRs were present in many individuals, most TCR sequences turned up only very rarely across donors. For the cohort, immune exposure information was limited to CMV serostatus.

Library method: the immunoSEQ multiplex PCR assay. For the multiplex PCR, a mixture combining 60 forward primers for TCR Vbeta segments and 13 reverse primers for TCR Jbeta segments was used. The CDR3 region of rearranged TCR beta genes was amplified from genomic DNA with a multiplex PCR assay. On the Illumina HiSeq System, the amplified TCR beta libraries were sequenced as 87-base-pair reads. On the study's bioinformatics: In a later analysis, 80 million or so unique TCR beta chains were counted across the approximately 640 repertoires, and around 11 million of these chains were shared by at least two donors. A nearest-neighbor algorithm error-corrected the raw reads and collapsed the reads into unique sequences, merging closely related sequences to remove PCR and sequencing errors. CDR3 sequences were aligned to IMGT reference sequences to assign V, D and J gene segments. For a sequence to be retained, at least a six-nucleotide match to both a V gene segment and a J gene segment was required. A rearrangement was called productive if the CDR3 had no stop codons and remained in frame with V and J, and every other rearrangement was called non-productive. CDR3 was defined by IMGT convention, running from the second conserved V-encoded cysteine to the conserved J-encoded phenylalanine. The earlier analysis of fewer than 700 of the donors excluded sequences that lacked an unambiguous match to a single V gene segment. In an earlier analysis of approximately 500 of the donors, a V segment was called functional when productive rearrangements were above 56.7%, and segregating when the standard deviation between donors exceeded 5%. A statistical classification framework was built for diagnosing cytomegalovirus status from the catalog of TCR beta chain sequences. A later analysis assigned V and J genes by comparing TCR nucleotide sequences with IMGT/GENE-DB human TR gene sequences. Using the TCRdist pipeline, a later analysis assigned CDR3 sequences along with most-parsimonious VDJ recombination scenarios. In a later analysis, every TCR beta chain was defined by the combination of its CDR3 amino acid sequence and its V-gene family, and reads without a unique V-gene family were dropped. To address suspected cross-contamination and a sequencing artifact, a later analysis removed 450 to 700 highly shared, low-generation-probability nucleotide sequences. For each public chain, a later analysis derived a clonal expansion index from normalized ranks of inferred template counts within each repertoire. A later analysis computed generation probabilities with a VDJ recombination model fitted to out-of-frame rearrangements, and checked the results against IGoR. In a later analysis, hypergeometric tests were used to score TCR-TCR, TCR-HLA and TCR-CMV co-occurrence, with a repertoire-size bias correction applied to TCR pairs. To estimate false discovery rates, a later analysis permuted the HLA or CMV assignments 20 times. In a later analysis, co-occurring TCRs were grouped using DBSCAN, and TCRdist sequence similarity was added for clustering within HLA-allele-positive subsets. Repertoires with fewer than 30,000 or more than 120,000 public chains, plus five repertoires with anomalous nucleotide sharing, were excluded from co-occurrence clustering. Entries here come from immuneACCESS through TCRdb and include only in-frame sequences with V and J called. Some clones fail to appear in such tables; in the studies checked, an unresolved V gene covers under half of the shortfall, and the cause of the remainder is unknown. V, J and clone size derive from that table, while D and trimming were established from the DNA sequence. This sample is represented by 150,000 to 200,000 clones; 65% to 85% of them were singletons. Around 6.7% of the sample is taken by the ten largest.

In total, fewer than 750 healthy bone marrow donors made up the cohort. At the time of sampling, all cohort members were nominally healthy, though unrecorded immune exposures were likely present. The donor was CMV seropositive and was included in the group of 289 seropositive cohort members. A peripheral blood sample was collected from each donor, and TCR beta sequencing was performed on peripheral blood mononuclear cells. The Qiagen DNeasy Blood Extraction Kit was used to extract genomic DNA from the blood cell samples. About this clone: The antigen it binds to is not known. The input lacks base qualities; no much larger clone sits a single base away.

CDR1 and CDR2 are read off the germline V gene as WSHSY and SAAADI. CDR3 length: 14 amino acids, cysteine to phenylalanine. The sequence is cut down to CDR3 DNA, 42 bases in frame from base 1. A distance of 12 bases separates the germline ends of V and J, which lose 3 bases and 4 bases respectively. The TCR comes from a woman in her 30s in good health and CMV-seropositive. The chain uses TRBV10-2 and TRBJ1-1; 5 matching bases give a weak D call of TRBD1. Sequencing was performed on PBMCs. The DNA is TGCGCCAGCAGTGATGGGGCACTGAGCACTGAAGCTTTCTTT. Translation gives CASSDGALSTEAFF.